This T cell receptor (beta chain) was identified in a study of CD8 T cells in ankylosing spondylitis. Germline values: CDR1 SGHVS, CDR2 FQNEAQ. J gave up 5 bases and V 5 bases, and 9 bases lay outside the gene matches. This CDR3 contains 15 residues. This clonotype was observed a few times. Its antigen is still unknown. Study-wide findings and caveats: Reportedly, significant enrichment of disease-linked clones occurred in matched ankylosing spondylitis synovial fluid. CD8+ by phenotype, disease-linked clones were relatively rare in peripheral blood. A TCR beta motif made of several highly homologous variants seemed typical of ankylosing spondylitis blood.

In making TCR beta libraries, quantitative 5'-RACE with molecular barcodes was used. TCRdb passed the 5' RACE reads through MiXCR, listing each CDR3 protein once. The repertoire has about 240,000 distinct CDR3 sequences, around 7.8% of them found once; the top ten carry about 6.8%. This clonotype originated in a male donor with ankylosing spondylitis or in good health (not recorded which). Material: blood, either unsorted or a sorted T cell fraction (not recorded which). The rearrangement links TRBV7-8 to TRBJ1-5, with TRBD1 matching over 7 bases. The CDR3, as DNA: TGTGCCAGCAGCAACCGACAGGGCCCCCATCAGCCCCAGCATTTT. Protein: CASSNRQGPHQPQHF.